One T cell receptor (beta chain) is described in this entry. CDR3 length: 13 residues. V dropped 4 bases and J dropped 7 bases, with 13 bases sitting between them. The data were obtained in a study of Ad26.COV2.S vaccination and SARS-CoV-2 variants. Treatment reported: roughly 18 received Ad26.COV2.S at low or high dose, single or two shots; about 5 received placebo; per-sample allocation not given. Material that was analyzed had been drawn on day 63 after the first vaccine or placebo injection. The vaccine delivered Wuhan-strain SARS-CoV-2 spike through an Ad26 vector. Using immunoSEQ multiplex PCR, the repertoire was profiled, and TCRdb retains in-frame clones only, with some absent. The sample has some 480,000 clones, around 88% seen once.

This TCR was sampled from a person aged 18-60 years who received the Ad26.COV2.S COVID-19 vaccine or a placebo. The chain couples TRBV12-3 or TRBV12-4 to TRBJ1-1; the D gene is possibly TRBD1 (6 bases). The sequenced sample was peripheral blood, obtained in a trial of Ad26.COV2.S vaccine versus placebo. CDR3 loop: CASSSGQTFEAFF. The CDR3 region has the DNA TGTGCCAGCAGTTCCGGACAGACCTTTGAAGCTTTCTTT.